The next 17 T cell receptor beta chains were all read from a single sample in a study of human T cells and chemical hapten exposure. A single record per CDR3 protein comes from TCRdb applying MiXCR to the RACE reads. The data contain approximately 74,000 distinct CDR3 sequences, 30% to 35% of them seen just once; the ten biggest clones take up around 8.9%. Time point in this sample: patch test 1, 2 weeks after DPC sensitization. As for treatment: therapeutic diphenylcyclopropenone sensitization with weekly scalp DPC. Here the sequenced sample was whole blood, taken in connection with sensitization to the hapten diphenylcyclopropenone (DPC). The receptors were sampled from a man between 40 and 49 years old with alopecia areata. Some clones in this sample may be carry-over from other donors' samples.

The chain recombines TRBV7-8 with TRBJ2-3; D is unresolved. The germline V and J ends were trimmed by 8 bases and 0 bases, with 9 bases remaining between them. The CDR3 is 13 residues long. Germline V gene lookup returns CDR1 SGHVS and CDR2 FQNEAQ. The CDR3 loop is CASGLSSTDTQYF. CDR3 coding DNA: TGTGCCAGCGGGCTTTCTAGCACAGATACGCAGTATTTT.

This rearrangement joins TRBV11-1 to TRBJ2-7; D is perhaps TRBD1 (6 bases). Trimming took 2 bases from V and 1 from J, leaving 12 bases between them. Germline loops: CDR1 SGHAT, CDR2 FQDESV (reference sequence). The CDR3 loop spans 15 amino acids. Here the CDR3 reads CASSLRSGVSYEQYF. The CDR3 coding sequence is TGTGCCAGCAGCTTACGATCAGGGGTTTCCTACGAGCAGTACTTC.

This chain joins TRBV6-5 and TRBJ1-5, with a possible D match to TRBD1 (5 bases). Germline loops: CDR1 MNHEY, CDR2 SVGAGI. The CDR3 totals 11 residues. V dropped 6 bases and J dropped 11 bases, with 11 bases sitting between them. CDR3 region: CASSNGGAQHF. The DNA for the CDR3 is TGTGCCAGCAGCAACGGGGGGGCCCAGCATTTT.

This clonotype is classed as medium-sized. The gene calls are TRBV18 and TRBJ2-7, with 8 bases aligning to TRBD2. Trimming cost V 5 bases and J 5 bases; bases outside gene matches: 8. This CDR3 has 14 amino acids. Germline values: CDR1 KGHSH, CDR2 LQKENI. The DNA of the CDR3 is TGTGCCAGCTCAAGACTAGCGAACCAGGACGAGCAGTACTTC. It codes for CASSRLANQDEQYF.

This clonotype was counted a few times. CDR3 residues: CASRWTENTEAFF. CDR3 nucleotides: TGTGCCAGCAGATGGACGGAGAACACTGAAGCTTTCTTT. V is TRBV7-8 and J is TRBJ1-1; D is unresolved. CDR3 length: 13 residues. Trimming pared 6 bases from V and 1 base from J, leaving 9 bases between. Germline V lookup: CDR1 SGHVS, CDR2 FQNEAQ.

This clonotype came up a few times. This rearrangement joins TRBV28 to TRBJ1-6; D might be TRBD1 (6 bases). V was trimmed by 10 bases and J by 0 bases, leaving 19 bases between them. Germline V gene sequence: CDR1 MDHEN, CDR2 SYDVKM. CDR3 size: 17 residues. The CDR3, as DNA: TGTGCCACCCAGTGGAGACAGGCGGTCTCCTATAATTCACCCCTCCACTTT. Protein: CATQWRQAVSYNSPLHF.

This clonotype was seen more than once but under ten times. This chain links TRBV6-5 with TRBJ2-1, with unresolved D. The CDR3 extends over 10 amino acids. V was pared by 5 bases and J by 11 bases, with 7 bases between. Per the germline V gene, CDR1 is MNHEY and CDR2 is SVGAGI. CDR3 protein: CASSTPKQFF. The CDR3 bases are TGTGCCAGCAGTACCCCCAAGCAGTTCTTC.

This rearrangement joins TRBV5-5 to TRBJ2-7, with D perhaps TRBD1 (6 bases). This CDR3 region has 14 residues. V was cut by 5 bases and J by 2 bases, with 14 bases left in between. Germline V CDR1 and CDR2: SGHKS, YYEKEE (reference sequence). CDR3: CASSVGGTAYEQYF. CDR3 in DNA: TGTGCCAGCAGTGTAGGGGGAACCGCCTACGAGCAGTACTTC. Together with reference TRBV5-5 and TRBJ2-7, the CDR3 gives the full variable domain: DAGVTQSPTHLIKTRGQQVTLRCSPISGHKSVSWYQQVLGQGPQFIFQYYEKEERGRGNFPDRFSARQFPNYSSELNVNALLLGDSALYLCASSVGGTAYEQYFGPGTRLTVT.

In DNA form, the CDR3 reads TGTGCCAGCAGCTCCCAACGTGCAGGGGGGGGCGGCAACACTGAAGCTTTCTTT. Amino acid sequence: CASSSQRAGGGGNTEAFF. This rearrangement joins TRBV12-3 or TRBV12-4 to TRBJ1-1; 7 nucleotides match TRBD1. The CDR3 has 18 amino acids. The J segment lost 2 bases and the V segment lost 6 bases, leaving 18 bases of the junction unmatched.

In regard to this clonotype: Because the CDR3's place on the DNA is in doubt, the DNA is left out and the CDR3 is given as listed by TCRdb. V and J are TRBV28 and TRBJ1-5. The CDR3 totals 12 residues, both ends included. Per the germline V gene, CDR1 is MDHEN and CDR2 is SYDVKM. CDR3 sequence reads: CASTSGNQPQHF.

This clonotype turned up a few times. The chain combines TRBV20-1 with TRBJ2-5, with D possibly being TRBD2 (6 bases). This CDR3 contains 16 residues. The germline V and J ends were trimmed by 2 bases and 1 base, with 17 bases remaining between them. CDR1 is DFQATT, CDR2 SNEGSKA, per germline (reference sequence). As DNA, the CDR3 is TGCAGTGCTAGAAGGCAGGGAGGAGTAGCCCAAGAGACCCAGTACTTC. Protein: CSARRQGGVAQETQYF.

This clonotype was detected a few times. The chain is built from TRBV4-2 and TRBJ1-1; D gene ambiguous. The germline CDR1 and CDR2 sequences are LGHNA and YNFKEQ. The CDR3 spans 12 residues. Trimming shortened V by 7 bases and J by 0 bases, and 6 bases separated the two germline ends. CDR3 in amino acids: CASISLNTEAFF. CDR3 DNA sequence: TGTGCCAGCATCAGCCTGAACACTGAAGCTTTCTTT.

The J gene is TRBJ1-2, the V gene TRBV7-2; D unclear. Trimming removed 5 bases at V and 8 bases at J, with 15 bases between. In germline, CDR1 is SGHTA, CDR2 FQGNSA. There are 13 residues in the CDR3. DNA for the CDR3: TGTGCCAGCAGCCCACTAACAAAGTGGGGCTACACCTTC. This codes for CASSPLTKWGYTF.

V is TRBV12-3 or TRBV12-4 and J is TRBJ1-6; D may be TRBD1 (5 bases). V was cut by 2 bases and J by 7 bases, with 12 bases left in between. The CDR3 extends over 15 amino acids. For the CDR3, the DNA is TGTGCCAGCAGTTTACAGGGCCTTGGCAATTCACCCCTCCACTTT. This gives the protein CASSLQGLGNSPLHF.

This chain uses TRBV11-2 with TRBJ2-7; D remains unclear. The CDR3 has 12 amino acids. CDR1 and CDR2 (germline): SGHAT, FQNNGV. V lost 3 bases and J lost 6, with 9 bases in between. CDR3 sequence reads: CASSFSGGEQYF. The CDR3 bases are TGTGCCAGCAGCTTTTCAGGCGGCGAGCAGTACTTC.

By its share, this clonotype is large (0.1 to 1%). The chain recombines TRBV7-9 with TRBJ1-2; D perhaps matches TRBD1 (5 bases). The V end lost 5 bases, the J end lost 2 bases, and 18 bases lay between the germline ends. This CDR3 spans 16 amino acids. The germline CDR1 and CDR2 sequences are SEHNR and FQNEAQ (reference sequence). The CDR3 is CASSPPLVGENYGYTF. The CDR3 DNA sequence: TGTGCCAGCAGCCCACCCCTTGTGGGGGAAAACTATGGCTACACCTTC.

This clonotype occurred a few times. The CDR3 spells CASSASSGANVLTF. CDR3 sequence (DNA): TGTGCCAGCAGTGCAAGCTCTGGGGCCAACGTCCTGACTTTC. The rearrangement links TRBV25-1 to TRBJ2-6; D gene uncertain. Trimming stripped 4 bases from V and 0 bases from J, with 4 bases between. The CDR3 covers 14 residues. Germline V CDR1 and CDR2: MGHDK, SYGVNS. Full variable domain (remainder filled in from reference TRBV25-1 and TRBJ2-6): EADIYQTPRYLVIGTGKKITLECSQTMGHDKMYWYQQDPGMELHLIHYSYGVNSTEKGDLSSESTVSRIRTEHFPLTLESARPSHTSQYLCASSASSGANVLTFGAGSRLTVL.